The rows below give T cell receptor beta chains drawn from one sample of a study of blood T cell repertoires in COVID-19. Produced via immunoSEQ multiplex PCR; TCRdb's table is partial and in-frame only. This table has 200,000 to 300,000 clones, more than 80% appearing once. The source material was peripheral blood. These receptors came from a human donor in a cohort sampled during active COVID-19. The CDR3 runs from the conserved cysteine through the conserved F or W. The D gene is left open where the match is weak. Clone size, where shown, is once, few, many, or a class for clones that have expanded.

CDR3 length,J gene,D gene,V gene,clone size,CDR3 protein,CDR3 DNA
15,TRBJ1-1,.,TRBV9,.,CASSGYGGTNTEAFF,TGTGCCAGCAGCGGGTACGGGGGAACAAACACTGAAGCTTTCTTT
15,TRBJ2-1,.,TRBV11-2,.,CASSLTTGGYNEQFF,TGTGCCAGCAGCTTAACTACAGGAGGGTACAATGAGCAGTTCTTC
14,TRBJ1-5,TRBD1,TRBV28,.,CASSDRGRGQPQHF,TGTGCCAGCAGTGACAGGGGGCGGGGTCAGCCCCAGCATTTT
16,TRBJ2-5,TRBD1,TRBV5-1,.,CASSTSRTGGQETQYF,TGCGCCAGCAGCACCTCCCGGACAGGGGGGCAAGAGACCCAGTACTTC
15,TRBJ2-7,TRBD2,TRBV10-3,.,CAIRDSGGPVSEQYF,TGTGCCATCAGAGATAGCGGGGGGCCGGTCTCCGAGCAGTACTTC
17,TRBJ1-1,TRBD1,TRBV4-2,.,CASSQEYRDRGHTEAFF,TGTGCCAGCAGCCAAGAATATCGGGACAGGGGGCACACTGAAGCTTTCTTT
14,TRBJ2-5,TRBD1,TRBV4-2,.,CASSQMDREETQYF,TGTGCCAGCAGCCAAATGGACAGGGAGGAGACCCAGTACTTC
12,TRBJ2-5,.,TRBV5-1,.,CASSLAQETQYF,TGCGCCAGCAGTCTAGCTCAAGAGACCCAGTACTTC
16,TRBJ1-1,.,TRBV11-2,.,CASSLINPGVGTEAFF,TGTGCCAGCAGCCTCATTAATCCAGGGGTAGGCACTGAAGCTTTCTTT
14,TRBJ1-1,.,TRBV4-1,.,CASSQRQLNTEAFF,TGCGCCAGCAGCCAGCGACAGTTGAACACTGAAGCTTTCTTT
14,TRBJ2-3,TRBD2,TRBV5-1,.,CASSRTSGTDTQYF,TGCGCCAGCAGCCGTACTAGCGGCACAGATACGCAGTATTTT
13,TRBJ1-2,.,TRBV2,few,CASSGGPAGGYTF,TGTGCCAGCAGTGGAGGGCCAGCCGGAGGCTACACCTTC
13,TRBJ1-2,.,TRBV19,.,CASSTLTAAGYTF,TGTGCCAGTAGCACCTTGACAGCTGCTGGCTACACCTTC
16,TRBJ1-3,.,TRBV7-9,once,CASSGLRSPFGNTIYF,TGTGCCAGCAGCGGACTCCGGTCCCCTTTTGGAAACACCATATATTTT
14,TRBJ1-1,TRBD1,TRBV6-5,once,CASRWTGENTEAFF,TGTGCCAGCAGGTGGACAGGGGAGAACACTGAAGCTTTCTTT
15,TRBJ2-7,TRBD2,TRBV2,.,CASSVSGTSGAERYF,TGTGCCAGCAGTGTCTCCGGGACTAGCGGGGCTGAGCGGTACTTC
13,TRBJ1-5,TRBD1,TRBV12-3/TRBV12-4,few,CASSSGGGRTQHF,TGTGCCAGCAGTTCAGGGGGAGGTAGGACCCAGCATTTT
15,TRBJ2-2,.,TRBV9,.,CASSVGGVNTGELFF,TGTGCCAGCAGCGTGGGCGGGGTGAACACCGGGGAGCTGTTTTTT
16,TRBJ2-5,.,TRBV9,.,CASSAGRGPLQETQYF,TGTGCCAGCAGCGCTGGGCGGGGGCCTCTCCAAGAGACCCAGTACTTC
13,TRBJ1-1,.,TRBV28,.,CASSLVRNTEAFF,TGTGCCAGCAGTTTGGTGAGGAACACTGAAGCTTTCTTT
16,TRBJ2-3,TRBD2,TRBV5-1,.,CASSHGRSGSTDTQYF,TGCGCCAGCAGCCACGGTCGTAGCGGGAGCACAGATACGCAGTATTTT
13,TRBJ1-1,TRBD1,TRBV30,.,CAWKRQGGSGAFF,TGTGCCTGGAAGAGGCAGGGGGGATCGGGAGCTTTCTTT
13,TRBJ1-1,.,TRBV30,.,CAWSVRGLAEAFF,TGTGCCTGGAGTGTACGGGGGTTGGCTGAAGCTTTCTTT